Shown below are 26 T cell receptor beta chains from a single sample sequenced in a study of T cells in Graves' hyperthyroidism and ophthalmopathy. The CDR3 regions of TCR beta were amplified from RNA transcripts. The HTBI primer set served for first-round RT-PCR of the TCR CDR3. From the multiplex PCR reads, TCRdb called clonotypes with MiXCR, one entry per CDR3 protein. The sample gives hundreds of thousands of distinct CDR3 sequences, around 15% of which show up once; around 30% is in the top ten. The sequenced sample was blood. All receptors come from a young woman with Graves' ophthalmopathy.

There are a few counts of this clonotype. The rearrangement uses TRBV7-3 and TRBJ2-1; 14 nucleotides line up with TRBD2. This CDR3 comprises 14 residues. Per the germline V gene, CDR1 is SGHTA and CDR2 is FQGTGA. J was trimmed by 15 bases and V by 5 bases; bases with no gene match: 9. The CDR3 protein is CASSLGGTSGSMFF. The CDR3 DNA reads TGTGCCAGCAGCCTAGGAGGGACTAGCGGGAGTATGTTCTTC.

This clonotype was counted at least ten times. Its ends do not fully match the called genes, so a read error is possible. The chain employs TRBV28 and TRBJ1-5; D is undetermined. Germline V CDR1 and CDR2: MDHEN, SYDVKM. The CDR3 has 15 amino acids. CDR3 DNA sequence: TGTGCCAGCAACACCCGGAAGGCAAGCAATCCGCCCCAGCATTTT. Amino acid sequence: CASNTRKASNPPQHF.

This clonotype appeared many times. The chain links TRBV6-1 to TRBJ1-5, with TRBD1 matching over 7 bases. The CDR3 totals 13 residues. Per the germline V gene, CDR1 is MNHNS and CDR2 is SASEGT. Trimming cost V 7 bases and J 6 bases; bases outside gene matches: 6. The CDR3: CASNHDRAQPQHF. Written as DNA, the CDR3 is TGTGCCAGCAACCACGACAGGGCTCAGCCCCAGCATTTT.

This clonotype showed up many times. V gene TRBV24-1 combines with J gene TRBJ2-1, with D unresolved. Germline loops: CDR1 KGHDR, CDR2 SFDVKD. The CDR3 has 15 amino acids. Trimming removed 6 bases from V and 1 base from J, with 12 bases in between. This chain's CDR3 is CATSSISRSYNEQFF. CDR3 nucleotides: TGTGCCACCAGTAGTATCAGTAGGTCCTACAATGAGCAGTTCTTC.

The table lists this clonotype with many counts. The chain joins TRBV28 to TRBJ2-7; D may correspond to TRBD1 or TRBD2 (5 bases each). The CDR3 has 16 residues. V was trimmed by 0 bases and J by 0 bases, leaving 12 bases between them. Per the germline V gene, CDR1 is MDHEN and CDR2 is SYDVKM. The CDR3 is CASSLWDLGDSYEQYF. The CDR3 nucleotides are TGTGCCAGCAGTTTATGGGACTTAGGGGACTCCTACGAGCAGTACTTC.

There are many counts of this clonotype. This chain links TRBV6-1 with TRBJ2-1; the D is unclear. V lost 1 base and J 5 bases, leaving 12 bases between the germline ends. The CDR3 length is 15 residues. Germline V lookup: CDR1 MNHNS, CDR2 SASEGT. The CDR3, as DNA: TGTGCCAGCAGTGAAGAGTGGGGAACCCACAATGAGCAGTTCTTC. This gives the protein CASSEEWGTHNEQFF.

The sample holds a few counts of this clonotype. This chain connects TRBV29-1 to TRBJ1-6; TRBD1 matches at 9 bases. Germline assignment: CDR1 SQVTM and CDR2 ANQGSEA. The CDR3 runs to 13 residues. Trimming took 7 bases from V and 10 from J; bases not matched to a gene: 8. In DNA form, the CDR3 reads TGCAGCGGTAAACAGGGGGCCGGGTCACCCCTCCACTTT. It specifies CSGKQGAGSPLHF.

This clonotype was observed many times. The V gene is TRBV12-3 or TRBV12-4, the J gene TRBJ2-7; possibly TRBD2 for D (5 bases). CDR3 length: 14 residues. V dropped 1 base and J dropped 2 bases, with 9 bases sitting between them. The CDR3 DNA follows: TGTGCCAGCAGTTTAGGTTACGGGGCCTACGAGCAGTACTTC. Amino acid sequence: CASSLGYGAYEQYF.

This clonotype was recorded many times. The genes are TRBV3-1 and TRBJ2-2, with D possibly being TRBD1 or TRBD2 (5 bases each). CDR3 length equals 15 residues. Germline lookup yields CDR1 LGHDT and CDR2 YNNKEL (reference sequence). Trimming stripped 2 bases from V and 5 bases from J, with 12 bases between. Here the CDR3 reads CASSQTWGGTGELFF. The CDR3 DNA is TGTGCCAGCAGCCAAACCTGGGGCGGGACCGGGGAGCTGTTTTTT.

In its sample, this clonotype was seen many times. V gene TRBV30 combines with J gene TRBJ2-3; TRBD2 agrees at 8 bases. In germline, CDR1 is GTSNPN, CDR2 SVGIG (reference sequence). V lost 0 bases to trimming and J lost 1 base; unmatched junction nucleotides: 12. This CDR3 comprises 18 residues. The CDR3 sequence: CAWSVRWRTSLGTDTQYF. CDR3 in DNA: TGTGCCTGGAGTGTACGGTGGAGGACTAGCTTGGGCACAGATACGCAGTATTTT.

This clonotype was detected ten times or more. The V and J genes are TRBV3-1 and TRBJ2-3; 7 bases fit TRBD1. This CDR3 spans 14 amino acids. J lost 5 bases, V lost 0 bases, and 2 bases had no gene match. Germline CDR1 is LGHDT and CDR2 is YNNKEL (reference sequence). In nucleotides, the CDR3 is TGTGCCAGCAGCCAAGATAGGGGGCGAGATACGCAGTATTTT. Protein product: CASSQDRGRDTQYF.

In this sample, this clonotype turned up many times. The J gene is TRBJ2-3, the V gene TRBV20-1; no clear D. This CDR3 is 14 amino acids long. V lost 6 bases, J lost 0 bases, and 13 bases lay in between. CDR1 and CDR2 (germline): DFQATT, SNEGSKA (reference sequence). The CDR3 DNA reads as TGCAGTGCGCGTCCTTTAACTAGCACAGATACGCAGTATTTT. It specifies CSARPLTSTDTQYF.

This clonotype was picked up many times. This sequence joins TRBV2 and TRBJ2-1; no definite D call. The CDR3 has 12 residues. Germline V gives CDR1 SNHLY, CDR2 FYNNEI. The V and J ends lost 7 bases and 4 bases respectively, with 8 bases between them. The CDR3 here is CASTLFYNEQFF. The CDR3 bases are TGTGCCAGCACCCTGTTTTACAATGAGCAGTTCTTC.

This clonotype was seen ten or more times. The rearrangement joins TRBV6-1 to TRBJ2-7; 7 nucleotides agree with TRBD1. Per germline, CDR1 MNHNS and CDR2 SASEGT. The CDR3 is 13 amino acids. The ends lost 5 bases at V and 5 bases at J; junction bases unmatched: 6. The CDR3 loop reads CASSSTGNHEQYF. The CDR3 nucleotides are TGTGCCAGCAGTTCGACAGGGAACCACGAGCAGTACTTC.

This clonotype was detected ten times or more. CDR3 in amino acids: CASSPGLAGSSGAQYF. The CDR3, as DNA: TGTGCCAGCAGTCCCGGACTAGCGGGGTCCTCGGGTGCGCAGTATTTT. V gene TRBV12-3 or TRBV12-4 combines with J gene TRBJ2-3; TRBD2 agrees at 12 bases. V shed 5 bases and J 10 bases; nucleotides not matched to a gene: 13. The CDR3 is made up of 16 amino acids.

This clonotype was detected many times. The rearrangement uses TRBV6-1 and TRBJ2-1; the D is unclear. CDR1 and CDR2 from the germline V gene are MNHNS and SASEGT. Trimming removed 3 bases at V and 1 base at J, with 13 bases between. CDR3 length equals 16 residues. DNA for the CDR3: TGTGCCAGCAGTGACTTTGACTTGGTGTCCTACAATGAGCAGTTCTTC. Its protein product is CASSDFDLVSYNEQFF.

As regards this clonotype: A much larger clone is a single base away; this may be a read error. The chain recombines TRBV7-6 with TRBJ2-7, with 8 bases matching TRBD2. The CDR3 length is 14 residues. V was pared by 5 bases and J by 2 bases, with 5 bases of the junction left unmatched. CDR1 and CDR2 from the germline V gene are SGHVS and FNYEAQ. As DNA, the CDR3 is TGTGCCAGCAGCGCCCGGGGGGGACCCTACGAGCAGTACTTC. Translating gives CASSARGGPYEQYF.

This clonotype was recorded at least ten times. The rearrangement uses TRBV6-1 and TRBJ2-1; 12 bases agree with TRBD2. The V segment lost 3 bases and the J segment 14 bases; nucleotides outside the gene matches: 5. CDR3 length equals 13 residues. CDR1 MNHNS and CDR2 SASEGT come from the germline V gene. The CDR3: CASSDSTSGGKFF. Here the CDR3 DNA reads TGTGCCAGCAGTGACTCAACTAGCGGGGGGAAGTTCTTC.

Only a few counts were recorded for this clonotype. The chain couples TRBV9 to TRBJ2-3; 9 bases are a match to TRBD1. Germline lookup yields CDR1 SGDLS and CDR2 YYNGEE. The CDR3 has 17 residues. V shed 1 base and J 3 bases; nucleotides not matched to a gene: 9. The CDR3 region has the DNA TGTGCCAGCAGCGTAAGTTTACAGGGGGCAAGTACAGATACGCAGTATTTT. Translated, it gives CASSVSLQGASTDTQYF. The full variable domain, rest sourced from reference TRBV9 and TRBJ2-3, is DSGVTQTPKHLITATGQRVTLRCSPRSGDLSVYWYQQSLDQGLQFLIQYYNGEERAKGNILERFSAQQFPDLHSELNLSSLELGDSALYFCASSVSLQGASTDTQYFGPGTRLTVL.

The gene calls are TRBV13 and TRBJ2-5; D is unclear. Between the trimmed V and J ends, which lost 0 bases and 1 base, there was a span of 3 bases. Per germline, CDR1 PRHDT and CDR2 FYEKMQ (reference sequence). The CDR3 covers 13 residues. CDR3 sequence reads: CASSLGAQETQYF. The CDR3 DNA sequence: TGTGCCAGCAGCTTAGGGGCCCAAGAGACCCAGTACTTC.

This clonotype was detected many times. The CDR3 spells CASSSRQGVNTEAFF. The DNA of the CDR3 is TGTGCCAGCAGTTCGAGACAGGGGGTGAACACTGAAGCTTTCTTT. The chain is built from TRBV7-9 and TRBJ1-1; 9 bases are a match to TRBD1. Germline loops: CDR1 SEHNR, CDR2 FQNEAQ (reference sequence). Trimming removed 6 bases from V and 0 bases from J; junction bases left unmatched: 5. This CDR3 contains 15 residues.

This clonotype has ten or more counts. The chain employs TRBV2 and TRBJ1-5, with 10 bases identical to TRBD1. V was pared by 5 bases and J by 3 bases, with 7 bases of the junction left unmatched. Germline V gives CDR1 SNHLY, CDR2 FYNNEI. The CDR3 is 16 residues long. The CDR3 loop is CASSPWDRGDNQPQHF. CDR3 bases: TGTGCCAGCAGTCCTTGGGACAGGGGAGACAATCAGCCCCAGCATTTT. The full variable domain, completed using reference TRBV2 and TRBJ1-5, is EPEVTQTPSHQVTQMGQEVILRCVPISNHLYFYWYRQILGQKVEFLVSFYNNEISEKSEIFDDQFSVERPDGSNFTLKIRSTKLEDSAMYFCASSPWDRGDNQPQHFGDGTRLSIL.

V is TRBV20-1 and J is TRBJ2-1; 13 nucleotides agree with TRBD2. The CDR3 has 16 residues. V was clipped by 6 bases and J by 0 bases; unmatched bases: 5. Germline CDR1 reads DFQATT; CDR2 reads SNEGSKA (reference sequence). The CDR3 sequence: CSAPGLAGSSYNEQFF. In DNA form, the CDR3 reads TGCAGTGCGCCGGGACTAGCGGGGAGCTCCTACAATGAGCAGTTCTTC.

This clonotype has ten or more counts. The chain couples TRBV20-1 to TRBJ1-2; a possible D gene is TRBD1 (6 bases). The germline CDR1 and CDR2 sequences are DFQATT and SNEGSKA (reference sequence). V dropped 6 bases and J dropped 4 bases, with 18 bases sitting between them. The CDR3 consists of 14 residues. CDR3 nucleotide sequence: TGCAGTGCCGAGACAGGCTCTGAGGGCTATGGCTACACCTTC. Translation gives CSAETGSEGYGYTF.

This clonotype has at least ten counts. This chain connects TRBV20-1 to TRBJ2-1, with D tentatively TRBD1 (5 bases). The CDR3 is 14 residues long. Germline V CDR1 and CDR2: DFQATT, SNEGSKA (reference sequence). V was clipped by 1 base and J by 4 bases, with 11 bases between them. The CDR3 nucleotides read TGCAGTGCTAGAGGGGGCACGGATTACAATGAGCAGTTCTTC. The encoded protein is CSARGGTDYNEQFF.

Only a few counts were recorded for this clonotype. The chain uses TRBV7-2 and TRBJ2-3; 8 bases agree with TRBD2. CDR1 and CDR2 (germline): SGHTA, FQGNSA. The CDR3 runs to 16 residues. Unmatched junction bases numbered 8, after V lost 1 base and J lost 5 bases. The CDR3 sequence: CASSLGSGGGGDTQYF. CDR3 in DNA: TGTGCCAGCAGCTTAGGGAGCGGGGGTGGGGGAGATACGCAGTATTTT.